Below, 29 T cell receptor beta chains from the same sample are listed, as sequenced in a study of OX40 agonist ivuxolimab in advanced cancers. Repertoires were generated with immunoSEQ multiplex PCR, while TCRdb's copy carries only in-frame clones and drops some. The sample has about 62,000 clones, 88% seen once. Sequenced here: CD4+ or CD8+ T cells sorted from blood, sampled in a trial of the OX40 agonist ivuxolimab. All receptors derive from an adult with an advanced solid tumor such as melanoma, head and neck, liver or kidney cancer.

The rearrangement joins TRBV20-1 to TRBJ2-3; 7 bases agree with TRBD2. Germline values: CDR1 DFQATT, CDR2 SNEGSKA (reference sequence). The CDR3 is 11 amino acids. DNA for the CDR3: TGCGTCGGGAGGTACACAGATACGCAGTATTTT. It encodes CVGRYTDTQYF.

The rearrangement links TRBV2 to TRBJ2-1, with 9 bases that match TRBD1. The germline V gene has CDR1 SNHLY and CDR2 FYNNEI. This CDR3 contains 15 residues. The junction had 9 bases not matched to a gene; V was cut back by 6 bases and J by 6 bases. The CDR3 loop reads CASSTGTGPLNEQFF. The CDR3 DNA reads TGTGCCAGCAGCACGGGGACAGGGCCACTCAATGAGCAGTTCTTC.

This clone came up once. The chain joins TRBV6-5 to TRBJ2-7, with 9 bases fitting TRBD1. Trimming cost V 6 bases and J 7 bases; bases outside gene matches: 13. Germline CDR1 reads MNHEY; CDR2 reads SVGAGI. The CDR3 totals 15 residues. This CDR3 is CASSLRGTGFTEQYF. CDR3 nucleotides: TGTGCCAGCAGCCTTCGAGGGACAGGGTTTACAGAGCAGTACTTC.

The V gene is TRBV9, the J gene TRBJ1-1; possibly TRBD1 for D (6 bases). Trimming took off 4 bases at V and 5 bases at J, with 15 bases between the two ends. Germline V gene sequence: CDR1 SGDLS, CDR2 YYNGEE. The CDR3 spans 14 residues. The CDR3 here is CASSNRAEGTEAFF. The DNA of the CDR3 is TGTGCCAGCAGCAACAGGGCCGAGGGGACTGAAGCTTTCTTT. The whole variable domain, remainder taken from reference TRBV9 and TRBJ1-1, is DSGVTQTPKHLITATGQRVTLRCSPRSGDLSVYWYQQSLDQGLQFLIQYYNGEERAKGNILERFSAQQFPDLHSELNLSSLELGDSALYFCASSNRAEGTEAFFGQGTRLTVV.

This clone was seen a single time. V usage is TRBV9 and J usage is TRBJ2-1; 9 nucleotides line up with TRBD1. The germline CDR1 and CDR2 sequences are SGDLS and YYNGEE. CDR3 length: 16 residues. J gave up 6 bases and V 4 bases, and 11 bases lay outside the gene matches. The CDR3 sequence is CASSSYRTGVGNEQFF. In nucleotides, the CDR3 is TGTGCCAGCAGCTCTTACAGGACAGGGGTCGGCAATGAGCAGTTCTTC.

The chain is built from TRBV7-2 and TRBJ1-3; D call uncertain. V shed 5 bases and J shed 2 bases, with 13 bases lying between them. The CDR3 is 15 residues long. CDR1 is SGHTA, CDR2 FQGNSA, per germline. The CDR3 nucleotides read TGTGCCAGCAGCAATAGAGGAGGGACTGGAAACACCATATATTTT. Protein product: CASSNRGGTGNTIYF.

The V gene is TRBV5-1, the J gene TRBJ1-4; maybe TRBD1 (5 bases). The CDR3 extends over 15 amino acids. The germline V gene has CDR1 SGHRS and CDR2 YFSETQ. V was cut by 4 bases and J by 4 bases, with 14 bases left in between. The CDR3 reads CASSKERGHNEKLFF. CDR3 nucleotides: TGCGCCAGCAGCAAGGAGCGGGGCCATAATGAAAAACTGTTTTTT.

The chain uses TRBV18 and TRBJ1-2; maybe TRBD1 (6 bases). Looked up from germline, CDR1 is KGHSH and CDR2 is LQKENI. The CDR3 runs to 14 residues. V was shortened by 0 bases and J by 4 bases, with 9 bases between the two germline ends. CDR3: CASSPPTGTYGYTF. The DNA of the CDR3 is TGTGCCAGCTCACCACCGACAGGTACCTATGGCTACACCTTC.

This chain links TRBV19 with TRBJ2-3; tentatively, D is TRBD1 (6 bases). The germline gives CDR1 LNHDA, CDR2 SQIVND (reference sequence). V lost 8 bases to trimming and J lost 5 bases, with 11 bases between them. The CDR3 spans 12 residues. CDR3 protein: CASQQGKDTQYF. For the CDR3, the DNA is TGTGCCAGTCAGCAGGGGAAAGATACGCAGTATTTT.

This clone has a single count. The V gene is TRBV5-1, the J gene TRBJ1-1; 9 nucleotides line up with TRBD1. CDR1 and CDR2 from the germline V gene are SGHRS and YFSETQ. This CDR3 has 14 amino acids. The V and J ends lost 1 base and 5 bases, in that order; junction bases with no gene match: 3. The CDR3 DNA is TGCGCCAGCAGCTTGAGTGGGACAGGGACTGAAGCTTTCTTT. Protein sequence: CASSLSGTGTEAFF.

As DNA, the CDR3 is TGTGCCAGCAGTTTCTATTACCCTCCCCAAGAGACCCAGTACTTC. This encodes CASSFYYPPQETQYF. J is TRBJ2-5 and V is TRBV27; D is undetermined. CDR3 size: 15 residues. The ends were cut back, 3 bases at V and 1 base at J, with 12 bases in the middle. Germline V CDR1 and CDR2: MNHEY, SMNVEV (reference sequence).

The V call is TRBV5-8, the J call TRBJ1-5, with 9 bases matching TRBD1. J was trimmed by 4 bases and V by 2 bases; bases with no gene match: 7. This CDR3 has 16 amino acids. Per the germline V gene, CDR1 is SGHTS and CDR2 is YDEGEE. This chain's CDR3 is CASSLKTGGMNQPQHF. The CDR3 region has the DNA TGTGCCAGCAGCTTAAAGACAGGGGGGATGAATCAGCCCCAGCATTTT. The full variable domain, completed using reference TRBV5-8 and TRBJ1-5, is EAGVTQSPTHLIKTRGQQATLRCSPISGHTSVYWYQQALGLGLQFLLWYDEGEERNRGNFPPRFSGRQFPNYSSELNVNALELEDSALYLCASSLKTGGMNQPQHFGDGTRLSIL.

This sequence joins TRBV6-6 and TRBJ1-2, with D perhaps matching TRBD1 (6 bases). CDR1 and CDR2 from the germline V gene are MNHNY and SVGAGI (reference sequence). This CDR3 is built from 15 residues. V was cut by 0 bases and J by 2 bases, with 10 bases left in between. CDR3 in amino acids: CASSYSSQGNYGYTF. The CDR3 DNA is TGTGCCAGCAGTTACTCGTCCCAGGGGAACTATGGCTACACCTTC.

The gene calls are TRBV18 and TRBJ2-7, with unresolved D. The germline gives CDR1 KGHSH, CDR2 LQKENI. V shed 3 bases and J shed 0 bases, with 6 bases lying between them. The CDR3 totals 13 residues. The CDR3 DNA is TGTGCCAGCTCACCCCCGAGCTCCTACGAGCAGTACTTC. It specifies CASSPPSSYEQYF.

This chain uses TRBV28 with TRBJ2-5; 9 positions match TRBD2. The CDR3 totals 16 residues. Germline assignment: CDR1 MDHEN and CDR2 SYDVKM. Trimming removed 6 bases from V and 1 base from J; junction bases left unmatched: 9. The CDR3 sequence: CASSRRGGGAQETQYF. CDR3 nucleotide sequence: TGTGCCAGCAGCCGCCGAGGCGGGGGGGCCCAAGAGACCCAGTACTTC.

V is TRBV2 and J is TRBJ2-2; D not certain. Germline CDR1 SNHLY, CDR2 FYNNEI. The CDR3 is made up of 13 amino acids. The germline V and J ends were trimmed by 8 bases and 7 bases, with 14 bases remaining between them. The CDR3 here is CASLLITGGELFF. Here the CDR3 DNA reads TGTGCCAGCCTATTAATTACCGGCGGGGAGCTGTTTTTT.

The chain has TRBV28 and TRBJ1-3; weak D call: TRBD1 (5 bases). V lost 2 bases, J lost 0 bases, and 8 bases lay in between. The CDR3 consists of 15 residues. CDR1 MDHEN and CDR2 SYDVKM come from the germline V gene. As DNA, the CDR3 is TGTGCCAGCAGTTTAAGGGGAATCTCTGGAAACACCATATATTTT. As protein: CASSLRGISGNTIYF.

For the CDR3, the DNA is TGTGCCAGCTCCCTCCGGACAGGGTTTGAGAACACTGAAGCTTTCTTT. Its protein is CASSLRTGFENTEAFF. The genes are TRBV18 and TRBJ1-1; the match to TRBD1 covers 8 bases. The CDR3 has 16 amino acids. V was pared by 6 bases and J by 1 base, with 10 bases of the junction left unmatched. Germline lookup yields CDR1 KGHSH and CDR2 LQKENI.

The V gene is TRBV5-1, the J gene TRBJ2-7; TRBD1 matches at 9 bases. The germline gives CDR1 SGHRS, CDR2 YFSETQ. This CDR3 region has 13 residues. V was pared by 5 bases and J by 7 bases, with 7 bases of the junction left unmatched. This CDR3 reads CASRQQGAQEQYF. CDR3 coding DNA: TGCGCCAGCAGGCAACAGGGGGCGCAAGAGCAGTACTTC.

The rearrangement links TRBV27 to TRBJ1-2; D is unresolved. V lost 1 base to trimming and J lost 8 bases, with 17 bases between them. Germline V gene lookup returns CDR1 MNHEY and CDR2 SMNVEV (reference sequence). This CDR3 spans 15 amino acids. The CDR3 DNA reads as TGTGCCAGCAGTTTATTTTCTTCGGGTCTTCCGGGCTACACCTTC. It is translated as CASSLFSSGLPGYTF.

The chain is built from TRBV28 and TRBJ1-1, with 9 positions matching TRBD1. This CDR3 is built from 15 residues. The V and J ends lost 4 bases and 6 bases, in that order; junction bases with no gene match: 9. Germline values: CDR1 MDHEN, CDR2 SYDVKM. The CDR3 here is CASSSPGQGGSEAFF. Here the CDR3 DNA reads TGTGCCAGCAGTTCTCCGGGACAGGGAGGCTCTGAAGCTTTCTTT.

V is TRBV27 and J is TRBJ1-6, with 7 bases matching TRBD1. The CDR3 is made up of 14 amino acids. J gave up 7 bases and V 2 bases, and 2 bases lay outside the gene matches. The V gene's germline CDR1 is MNHEY and CDR2 SMNVEV (reference sequence). CDR3 region: CASSLGTENSPLHF. The DNA for the CDR3 is TGTGCCAGCAGTTTAGGGACAGAGAATTCACCCCTCCACTTT.

This chain joins TRBV7-8 and TRBJ2-2, with a tentative D call TRBD1 (6 bases). The CDR3 loop spans 17 amino acids. Trimming left V 0 bases short and J 6 bases short, with 17 bases between. Germline V gene sequence: CDR1 SGHVS, CDR2 FQNEAQ. The CDR3 sequence: CASSLARGLEGAGELFF. For the CDR3, the DNA is TGTGCCAGCAGCTTAGCGCGAGGCCTCGAGGGGGCCGGGGAGCTGTTTTTT.

The rearrangement joins TRBV19 to TRBJ2-1; D possibly corresponds to TRBD1 (6 bases). Germline V CDR1 and CDR2: LNHDA, SQIVND (reference sequence). The V end lost 0 bases, the J end lost 9 bases, and 12 bases lay between the germline ends. The CDR3 is made up of 14 amino acids. The CDR3 nucleotides read TGTGCCAGTAGTATAGATTGGGGGCGTAGTGAGCAGTTCTTC. This gives the protein CASSIDWGRSEQFF. Variable domain in full (rest from reference TRBV19 and TRBJ2-1): DGGITQSPKYLFRKEGQNVTLSCEQNLNHDAMYWYRQDPGQGLRLIYYSQIVNDFQKGDIAEGYSVSREKKESFPLTVTSAQKNPTAFYLCASSIDWGRSEQFFGPGTRLTVL.

The chain is built from TRBV4-1 and TRBJ2-1; D gene unclear. There are 13 residues in the CDR3. The V gene's germline CDR1 is MGHRA and CDR2 YSYEKL. V gave up 0 bases and J gave up 7 bases, with 7 bases separating them. CDR3: CASSQDPGNEQFF. The CDR3 region has the DNA TGCGCCAGCAGCCAAGATCCGGGTAATGAGCAGTTCTTC.

The V call is TRBV14, the J call TRBJ2-1, with a possible D match to TRBD1 (6 bases). V dropped 7 bases and J dropped 7 bases, with 14 bases sitting between them. Per the germline V gene, CDR1 is SGHDN and CDR2 is FVKESK. This CDR3 spans 13 amino acids. CDR3 nucleotides: TGTGCCAGCAACGACAGGATGGGGAATGAGCAGTTCTTC. Its translation: CASNDRMGNEQFF.

The chain joins TRBV28 to TRBJ1-5, with unresolved D. The CDR3 is made up of 14 amino acids. Trimming shortened V by 6 bases and J by 2 bases, and 11 bases separated the two germline ends. The germline CDR1 and CDR2 sequences are MDHEN and SYDVKM. The CDR3: CASSRIPGNQPQHF. In DNA form, the CDR3 reads TGTGCCAGCAGCCGTATCCCAGGCAATCAGCCCCAGCATTTT.

This clone is a singleton in its sample. The genes are TRBV5-4 and TRBJ2-5; TRBD2 aligns across 9 bases. The germline V gene has CDR1 SGHNT and CDR2 YYREEE (reference sequence). Losses at the gene ends were 4 bases for V and 4 bases for J; bases not matched to a gene: 2. The CDR3 is 13 residues long. The CDR3 sequence: CASSILAGETQYF. In nucleotides, the CDR3 is TGTGCCAGCAGCATACTAGCGGGAGAGACCCAGTACTTC.

V and J are TRBV7-8 and TRBJ2-5; no firm D call. V was trimmed by 5 bases and J by 3 bases, leaving 10 bases between them. The CDR3 runs 13 residues. The germline V gene encodes CDR1 SGHVS and CDR2 FQNEAQ. CDR3 in DNA: TGTGCCAGCAGCCCCGCTGCGAAAGAGACCCAGTACTTC. It encodes CASSPAAKETQYF.